This is a list of T cell receptor beta chains from one sample in a study of blood T cell repertoires in COVID-19. Generated by immunoSEQ multiplex PCR, the TCRdb table keeps only in-frame clones and is missing some. The table lists about 100,000 clones, just under 80% of them singletons, with 12% in the top ten. Material: peripheral blood. These receptors were collected from a woman in her 70s with acute or convalescent COVID-19. Each CDR3 is given with its conserved first and last residue. Clone sizes are given selectively: once, few, many, or a class where the clone is expanded.

v_gene: TRBV7-2
j_gene: TRBJ1-2
abundance: .
CDR3aa: CASSLQGGAGGYTF

v_gene: TRBV6-5
j_gene: TRBJ2-1
abundance: .
CDR3aa: CASRTGSSYNEQFF

v_gene: TRBV30
j_gene: TRBJ2-7
abundance: .
CDR3aa: CAWSVWGGAVYEQYF

v_gene: TRBV11-2
j_gene: TRBJ2-4
abundance: .
CDR3aa: CASSFQRTGNIQYF

v_gene: TRBV9
j_gene: TRBJ1-1
abundance: .
CDR3aa: CASSSEVGGTEAFF

v_gene: TRBV19
j_gene: TRBJ1-5
abundance: .
CDR3aa: CASSMSRQANQPQHF

v_gene: TRBV28
j_gene: TRBJ1-6
abundance: .
CDR3aa: CASSLNGQGNSPLHF

v_gene: TRBV4-3
j_gene: TRBJ2-1
abundance: few
CDR3aa: CASSPGGRTYNEQFF

v_gene: TRBV25-1
j_gene: TRBJ2-7
abundance: .
CDR3aa: CASSGLAGGREQYF

v_gene: TRBV3-1/TRBV3-2
j_gene: TRBJ2-7
abundance: .
CDR3aa: CASSTPGTGGSEQYF

v_gene: TRBV15
j_gene: TRBJ1-5
abundance: .
CDR3aa: CATSRVDRGDQPQHF

v_gene: TRBV5-4
j_gene: TRBJ2-7
abundance: .
CDR3aa: CASSLKGNSYEQYF

v_gene: TRBV2
j_gene: TRBJ2-5
abundance: .
CDR3aa: CASTPDRLETQYF

v_gene: TRBV28
j_gene: TRBJ1-2
abundance: .
CDR3aa: CASSLPQTRGYTF

v_gene: TRBV12-3/TRBV12-4
j_gene: TRBJ1-1
abundance: .
CDR3aa: CASSWRGYAEAFF

v_gene: TRBV29-1
j_gene: TRBJ1-1
abundance: .
CDR3aa: CSVEEGPGGSEAFF

v_gene: TRBV7-3
j_gene: TRBJ1-1
abundance: few
CDR3aa: CASSAGTVNTEAFF

v_gene: TRBV3-1/TRBV3-2
j_gene: TRBJ2-1
abundance: .
CDR3aa: CASSQMGLAAMNEQFF

v_gene: TRBV5-1
j_gene: TRBJ1-6
abundance: few
CDR3aa: CASSLEQLNSPLHF

v_gene: TRBV6-5
j_gene: TRBJ1-1
abundance: .
CDR3aa: CASSKGGTGQTEAFF